This T cell receptor (beta chain) is from a study of OX40 agonist ivuxolimab in advanced cancers. Study information: As their treatment, patients were administered ivuxolimab, an agonistic anti-OX40 (CD134) antibody. Under the entry rules, prior anti-PD-1, anti-PD-L1 or anti-CTLA-4 therapy was allowed, and 40% had some. Study conclusions and caveats: The study observed clonal expansion of CD4+ and CD8+ blood T cells by week 6 at 0.1 to 3.0 mg/kg.

Germline V lookup: CDR1 LNHDA, CDR2 SQIVND (reference sequence). The CDR3 length is 15 residues. Losses at the gene ends were 5 bases for V and 4 bases for J; bases not matched to a gene: 7. Concerning this clone: The target antigen is unknown.

The protocol was immunoSEQ multiplex PCR, while the TCRdb copy is restricted to in-frame clones and leaves out a portion. The repertoire has under 100,000 clones, approximately 80% of them found once; the top ten carry around 0.51%. It was autoimmune disease history or systemic immunosuppression that excluded patients. The sequence was collected from an adult with an advanced solid tumor such as melanoma, head and neck, liver or kidney cancer. The material sequenced was CD4+ or CD8+ T cells sorted from blood, taken in a trial of the OX40 agonist ivuxolimab. This chain uses TRBV19 with TRBJ2-5; 10 bases are shared with TRBD1. CDR3 sequence reads: CASSHRDRGAETQYF. CDR3 sequence (DNA): TGTGCCAGTAGTCACCGGGACAGGGGAGCAGAGACCCAGTACTTC.